What follows are 5 T cell receptor beta chains derived from one specimen sequenced in a study of shared T cell receptors in the human thymus (dated by TCRdb to the early 2020s). Libraries came from the immunoSEQ multiplex PCR assay. Sourced from immuneACCESS, this table was stored by TCRdb with only in-frame sequences that have V and J called. A share of the clones is absent; for the studies checked, an unresolved V gene accounts for under half, and the remainder has no known explanation. For this sample the table gives hundreds of thousands of clones, of which 80% to 90% were detected only once. Over 0.008% of the sample is in the top ten clones. The sample was also linked to a second study, of human thymus T cells.

Material for sequencing was thymocytes. Receptors were obtained from a boy under two years old with a congenital heart defect. Donor details come from another sample of the same person, matched by shared clones.

V gene TRBV5-6 combines with J gene TRBJ2-6; a weak D match, TRBD1 (5 bases). This CDR3 contains 17 residues. Trimming shortened V by 3 bases and J by 0 bases, and 13 bases separated the two germline ends. Germline V CDR1 and CDR2: SGHDT, YYEEEE. Here the CDR3 reads CASSYQNRSSGANVLTF. CDR3 DNA sequence: TGTGCCAGCAGCTACCAGAACAGGAGCTCTGGGGCCAACGTCCTGACTTTC.

J is TRBJ1-4 and V is TRBV14, with no clear D. The CDR3 is 16 residues long. The germline CDR1 and CDR2 sequences are SGHDN and FVKESK. Trimming took off 1 base at V and 1 base at J, with 10 bases between the two ends. The CDR3 coding sequence is TGTGCCAGCAGCCAAGGGGCAGGCCTAACTAATGAAAAACTGTTTTTT. Its translation is CASSQGAGLTNEKLFF.

This clone was seen a single time. DNA of the CDR3: TGTGCCAGCTATAGGGACAGGGGGTACACTGAAGCTTTCTTT. Its protein product is CASYRDRGYTEAFF. The chain has TRBV6-5 and TRBJ1-1; 11 bases agree with TRBD1. There are 14 residues in the CDR3. Trimming cost V 8 bases and J 3 bases; bases outside gene matches: 5. CDR1 and CDR2 from the germline V gene are MNHEY and SVGAGI.

This chain joins TRBV18 and TRBJ2-7; 8 bases agree with TRBD1. The germline gives CDR1 KGHSH, CDR2 LQKENI. CDR3 size: 15 residues. Trimming took 3 bases from V and 2 from J; bases not matched to a gene: 6. This CDR3 is CASSPRTGMTYEQYF. CDR3 DNA: TGTGCCAGCTCACCTCGGACAGGGATGACCTACGAGCAGTACTTC.

The V call is TRBV6-6, the J call TRBJ2-3; D perhaps matches TRBD1 (6 bases). The V and J ends lost 0 bases and 2 bases respectively, with 12 bases between them. The CDR3 sequence is 16 residues long. CDR1 is MNHNY, CDR2 SVGAGI, per germline (reference sequence). CDR3 residues: CASSYSRQGSTDTQYF. The CDR3, as DNA: TGTGCCAGCAGTTACTCGAGGCAGGGGTCCACAGATACGCAGTATTTT.